The 20 T cell receptor beta chains below come from one sample, sequenced in a study of shared clonotypes between healthy human individuals. Method: immunoSEQ multiplex PCR; TCRdb's copy keeps in-frame clones and lacks some. Here the sample spans around 2.5 million clones, 80% to 95% being singletons. Sample: naive CD4+ T cells from PBMCs. This sample's subset: CD45RA+ positively selected. These receptors were obtained from a young man in good health. Some clones in this sample may be carry-over from other donors' samples.

The chain employs TRBV28 and TRBJ1-4; 7 bases are a match to TRBD1. V shed 2 bases and J 5 bases; nucleotides not matched to a gene: 5. Germline V gene data show CDR1 as MDHEN and CDR2 as SYDVKM. The CDR3 consists of 15 residues. Here the CDR3 DNA reads TGTGCCAGCAGTTTAGCCGGGACAGAGAATGAAAAACTGTTTTTT. Its translation is CASSLAGTENEKLFF.

The chain employs TRBV5-5 and TRBJ2-7, with TRBD2 identical over 10 bases. V trimming: 4 bases; J trimming: 3 bases; junction bases outside the gene matches: 4. Germline-derived CDR1 and CDR2 are SGHKS and YYEKEE (reference sequence). This CDR3 region has 14 residues. CDR3 in amino acids: CASSKREGLYEQYF. In DNA, the CDR3 is TGTGCCAGCAGCAAGCGGGAGGGCCTCTACGAGCAGTACTTC.

The V gene is TRBV7-9, the J gene TRBJ1-2; D is undetermined. V was cut by 3 bases and J by 6 bases, with 8 bases left in between. Per the germline V gene, CDR1 is SEHNR and CDR2 is FQNEAQ (reference sequence). The CDR3 is 12 amino acids. The CDR3 DNA sequence: TGTGCCAGCAGCTTCGGTGGGAATGGCTACACCTTC. Its translation: CASSFGGNGYTF.

This chain joins TRBV19 and TRBJ1-2; no reliable D call. CDR3 length: 14 residues. With 8 bases removed from V and 3 bases from J, the gap between germline ends came to 16 bases. The germline gives CDR1 LNHDA, CDR2 SQIVND (reference sequence). CDR3 sequence: CASRNPGQHYGYTF. The DNA of the CDR3 is TGTGCCAGTCGAAATCCCGGGCAACACTATGGCTACACCTTC.

The chain joins TRBV15 to TRBJ2-3; D gene unclear. The CDR3 length is 15 residues. V was shortened by 3 bases and J by 1 base, with 11 bases between the two germline ends. Germline CDR1 and CDR2: LNHNV and YYDKDF (reference sequence). The CDR3 nucleotides read TGTGCCACCAGCAGGGCCCTCACGGGCACAGATACGCAGTATTTT. Its translation is CATSRALTGTDTQYF.

The chain uses TRBV29-1 and TRBJ1-2; 9 positions match TRBD1. Losses at the gene ends were 6 bases for V and 5 bases for J; bases not matched to a gene: 7. The CDR3 length is 13 residues. Germline V gene data show CDR1 as SQVTM and CDR2 as ANQGSEA. CDR3 amino acids: CSVEQGAGYGYTF. The CDR3 region has the DNA TGCAGCGTGGAACAGGGGGCTGGATATGGCTACACCTTC.

To note about this clone: This sequence may be a read error, since a much larger clone differs from it by one base. The CDR3 protein is CASSLGQQETQYF. The CDR3 DNA reads TGTGCCAGCAGCTTGGGACAGCAAGAGACCCAGTACTTC. The chain employs TRBV5-5 and TRBJ2-5; D possibly corresponds to TRBD1 (5 bases). Germline V gene sequence: CDR1 SGHKS, CDR2 YYEKEE (reference sequence). This CDR3 contains 13 residues. V dropped 0 bases and J dropped 2 bases, with 5 bases sitting between them.

Note on this clone: This sample includes further DNA sequences coding for the same CDR3. The chain recombines TRBV5-1 with TRBJ1-1; maybe TRBD1 (6 bases). Trimming cost V 5 bases and J 0 bases, with 11 bases left between them. The CDR3 has 14 amino acids. Per the germline V gene, CDR1 is SGHRS and CDR2 is YFSETQ. The CDR3 DNA follows: TGCGCCAGCAGTGTACAGGGCATGAACACTGAAGCTTTCTTT. Translation: CASSVQGMNTEAFF.

The chain joins TRBV7-2 to TRBJ2-7; 7 bases match TRBD1. The germline V gene has CDR1 SGHTA and CDR2 FQGNSA. J gave up 2 bases and V 4 bases, and 8 bases lay outside the gene matches. The CDR3 sequence is 15 residues long. CDR3 sequence reads: CASSYQTGQAYEQYF. As DNA, the CDR3 is TGTGCCAGCAGCTACCAGACAGGGCAAGCCTACGAGCAGTACTTC.

V is TRBV2 and J is TRBJ2-1, with D perhaps TRBD1 or TRBD2 (5 bases each). Looked up from germline, CDR1 is SNHLY and CDR2 is FYNNEI. Between the trimmed V and J ends, which lost 6 bases and 7 bases, there was a span of 10 bases. This CDR3 region has 12 residues. Here the CDR3 DNA reads TGTGCCAGCAGGAGGGGTGGGAATGAGCAGTTCTTC. Amino acids: CASRRGGNEQFF.

On this clone: In the same sample, other DNA sequences code for this CDR3. The CDR3 region is CASRTGVYEQYF. CDR3 DNA sequence: TGTGCCAGCCGGACAGGGGTCTACGAGCAGTACTTC. The J gene is TRBJ2-7, the V gene TRBV6-5, with TRBD1 matching over 9 bases. Germline V gives CDR1 MNHEY, CDR2 SVGAGI. With 8 bases clipped from V and 3 bases from J, the junction kept 2 bases outside the gene matches. There are 12 residues in the CDR3.

The chain's CDR3 is CASSTWDLRGTQYF. For the CDR3, the DNA is TGTGCCAGCAGCACCTGGGACCTTCGAGGGACCCAGTACTTC. The chain has TRBV13 and TRBJ2-5; either TRBD1 or TRBD2 may supply D (5 bases each). CDR1 PRHDT and CDR2 FYEKMQ come from the germline V gene (reference sequence). The CDR3 length is 14 residues. The V end was cut by 5 bases, the J end by 7 bases, with 17 bases between. Full variable domain (remainder filled in from reference TRBV13 and TRBJ2-5): AAGVIQSPRHLIKEKRETATLKCYPIPRHDTVYWYQQGPGQDPQFLISFYEKMQSDKGSIPDRFSAQQFSDYHSELNMSSLELGDSALYFCASSTWDLRGTQYFGPGTRLLVL.

This clone appeared once. The chain carries TRBV18 and TRBJ2-1, with 11 bases that match TRBD2. The CDR3 totals 17 residues. CDR1 and CDR2 from the germline V gene are KGHSH and LQKENI. V lost 3 bases and J lost 9; bases outside the gene matches: 13. In DNA form, the CDR3 reads TGTGCCAGCTCACCCCCCACCACTAGCGGGAGAGTGGGTGAGCAGTTCTTC. Residues: CASSPPTTSGRVGEQFF. Full variable domain (missing parts from reference TRBV18 and TRBJ2-1): NAGVMQNPRHLVRRRGQEARLRCSPMKGHSHVYWYRQLPEEGLKFMVYLQKENIIDESGMPKERFSAEFPKEGPSILRIQQVVRGDSAAYFCASSPPTTSGRVGEQFFGPGTRLTVL.

The V call is TRBV6-1, the J call TRBJ2-5, with 7 positions matching TRBD1. J was trimmed by 7 bases and V by 6 bases; bases with no gene match: 11. The CDR3 runs to 14 residues. Germline V gives CDR1 MNHNS, CDR2 SASEGT. This chain's CDR3 is CASRTSGGTGTQYF. The CDR3 DNA sequence: TGTGCCAGCAGAACCTCAGGGGGTACGGGGACCCAGTACTTC.

The rearrangement links TRBV5-1 to TRBJ2-5; 9 nucleotides line up with TRBD1. V gave up 4 bases and J gave up 5 bases; unmatched junction bases: 12. In germline, CDR1 is SGHRS, CDR2 YFSETQ. The CDR3 consists of 16 residues. The DNA for the CDR3 is TGCGCCAGCAGCCCTGAGACAGGGGGTAGTTCGGAGACCCAGTACTTC. Protein: CASSPETGGSSETQYF.

Of note for this clone: Within the sample, other DNA sequences also encode this same CDR3. The V call is TRBV5-1, the J call TRBJ1-1; maybe TRBD1 (5 bases). V dropped 4 bases and J dropped 1 base, with 8 bases sitting between them. There are 13 residues in the CDR3. Germline CDR1 SGHRS, CDR2 YFSETQ. CDR3 bases: TGCGCCAGCAGCGCGGGGCCGAACACTGAAGCTTTCTTT. Its translation: CASSAGPNTEAFF.

V and J are TRBV5-5 and TRBJ2-7; 13 bases fit TRBD2. The CDR3 extends over 15 amino acids. The V gene end was trimmed by 4 bases and the J gene end by 4 bases; junction bases not matched to a gene: 5. Germline V CDR1 and CDR2: SGHKS, YYEKEE (reference sequence). The CDR3 spells CASSRTSGSYYEQYF. The CDR3 bases are TGTGCCAGCAGCCGGACTAGCGGGAGCTATTACGAGCAGTACTTC.

V usage is TRBV5-4 and J usage is TRBJ1-4; tentatively, D is TRBD1 (6 bases). Germline-derived CDR1 and CDR2 are SGHNT and YYREEE (reference sequence). The CDR3 has 16 amino acids. Trimming pared 4 bases from V and 6 bases from J, leaving 19 bases between. CDR3 coding DNA: TGTGCCAGCAGCATTAGCGGCCGGGGGCGAGATGAAAAACTGTTTTTT. Translating gives CASSISGRGRDEKLFF.

The chain joins TRBV27 to TRBJ1-1; no clear D. V lost 4 bases to trimming and J lost 0 bases, with 15 bases between them. The CDR3 is 16 amino acids. Germline V gives CDR1 MNHEY, CDR2 SMNVEV (reference sequence). The CDR3 DNA follows: TGTGCCAGCAGTTACCGGGGTAGTGCAATGAACACTGAAGCTTTCTTT. It yields the protein CASSYRGSAMNTEAFF.

The rearrangement uses TRBV6-1 and TRBJ1-1; TRBD1 agrees at 9 bases. Germline V gene data show CDR1 as MNHNS and CDR2 as SASEGT. Unmatched junction bases numbered 7, after V lost 4 bases and J lost 7 bases. The CDR3 totals 14 residues. The CDR3 DNA reads as TGTGCCAGCAGTGGATACAGGGGGCGGATTGAAGCTTTCTTT. Its translation is CASSGYRGRIEAFF.